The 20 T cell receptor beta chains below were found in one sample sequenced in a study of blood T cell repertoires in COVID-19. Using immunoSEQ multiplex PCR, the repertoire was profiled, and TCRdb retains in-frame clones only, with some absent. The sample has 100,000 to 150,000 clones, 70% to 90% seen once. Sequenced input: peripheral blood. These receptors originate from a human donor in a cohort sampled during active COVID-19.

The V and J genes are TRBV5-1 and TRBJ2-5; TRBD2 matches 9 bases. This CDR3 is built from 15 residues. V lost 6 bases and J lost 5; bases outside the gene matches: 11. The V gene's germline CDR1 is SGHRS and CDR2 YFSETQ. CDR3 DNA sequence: TGCGCCAGCAAAGCGGGAGGAATTTTAGGCGAGACCCAGTACTTC. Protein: CASKAGGILGETQYF.

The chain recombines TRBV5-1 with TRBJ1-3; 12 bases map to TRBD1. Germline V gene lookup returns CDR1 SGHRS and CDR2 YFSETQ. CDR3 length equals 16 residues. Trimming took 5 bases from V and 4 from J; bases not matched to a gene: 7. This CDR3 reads CASRAGTGGQGNTIYF. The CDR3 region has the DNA TGCGCCAGCAGGGCCGGGACAGGGGGCCAAGGAAACACCATATATTTT.

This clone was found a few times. CDR3 nucleotide sequence: TGTGCCACCAGCAGAGATGGGGGAGGGAACACTGAAGCTTTCTTT. It is translated as CATSRDGGGNTEAFF. The gene calls are TRBV15 and TRBJ1-1, with D tentatively TRBD1 (5 bases). CDR1 is LNHNV, CDR2 YYDKDF, per germline (reference sequence). The CDR3 contains 15 residues. Trimming removed 0 bases from V and 1 base from J, with 9 bases in between.

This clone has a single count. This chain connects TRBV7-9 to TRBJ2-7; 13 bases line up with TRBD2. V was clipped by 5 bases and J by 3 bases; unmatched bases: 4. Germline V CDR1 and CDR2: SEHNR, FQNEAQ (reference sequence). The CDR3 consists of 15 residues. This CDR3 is CASSPGTSGDYEQYF. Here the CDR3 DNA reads TGTGCCAGCAGCCCTGGGACTAGCGGGGACTACGAGCAGTACTTC. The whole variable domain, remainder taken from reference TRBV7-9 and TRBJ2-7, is DTGVSQNPRHKITKRGQNVTFRCDPISEHNRLYWYRQTLGQGPEFLTYFQNEAQLEKSRLLSDRFSAERPKGSFSTLEIQRTEQGDSAMYLCASSPGTSGDYEQYFGPGTRLTVT.

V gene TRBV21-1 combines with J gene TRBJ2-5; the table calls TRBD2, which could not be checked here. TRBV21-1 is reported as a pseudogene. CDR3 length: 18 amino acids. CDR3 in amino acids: CASSNPGTSGIKEETQYF. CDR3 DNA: TGTGCCAGCAGCAACCCCGGGACTAGCGGGATTAAAGAGGAGACCCAGTACTTC.

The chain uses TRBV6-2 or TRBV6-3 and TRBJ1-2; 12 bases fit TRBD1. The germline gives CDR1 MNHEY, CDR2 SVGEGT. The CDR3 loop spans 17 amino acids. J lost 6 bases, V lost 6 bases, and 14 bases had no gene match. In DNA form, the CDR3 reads TGTGCCAGCAGACCTATGGGACAGGGGGCTCAAGAGCATGGCTACACCTTC. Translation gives CASRPMGQGAQEHGYTF.

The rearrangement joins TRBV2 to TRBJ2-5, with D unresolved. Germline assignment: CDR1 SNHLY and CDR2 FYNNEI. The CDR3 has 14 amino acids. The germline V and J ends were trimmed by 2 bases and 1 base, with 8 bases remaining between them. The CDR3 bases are TGTGCCAGCAGTGAATTGCAGATCCAAGAGACCCAGTACTTC. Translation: CASSELQIQETQYF.

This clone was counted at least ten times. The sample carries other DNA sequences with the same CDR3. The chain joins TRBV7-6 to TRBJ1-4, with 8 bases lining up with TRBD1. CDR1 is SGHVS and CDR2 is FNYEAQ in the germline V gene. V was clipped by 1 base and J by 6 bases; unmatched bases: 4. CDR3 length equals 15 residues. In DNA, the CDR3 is TGTGCCAGCAGCTTAGAAACAGGGGGAGATGAAAAACTGTTTTTT. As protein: CASSLETGGDEKLFF.

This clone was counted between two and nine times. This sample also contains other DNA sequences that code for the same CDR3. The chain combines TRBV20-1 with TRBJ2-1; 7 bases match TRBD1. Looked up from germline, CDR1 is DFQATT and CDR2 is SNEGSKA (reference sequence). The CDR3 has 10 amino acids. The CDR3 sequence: CSQGVDEQFF. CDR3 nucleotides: TGCAGCCAGGGGGTCGATGAGCAGTTCTTC.

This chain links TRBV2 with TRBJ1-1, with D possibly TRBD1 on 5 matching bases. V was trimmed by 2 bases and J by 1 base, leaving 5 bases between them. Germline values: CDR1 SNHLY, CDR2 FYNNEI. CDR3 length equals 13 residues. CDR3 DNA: TGTGCCAGCAGTGAACAGGGGAACACTGAAGCTTTCTTT. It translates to CASSEQGNTEAFF.

The CDR3: CASRARGADTEAFF. DNA of the CDR3: TGCGCCAGCCGTGCTCGGGGGGCAGACACTGAAGCTTTCTTT. J is TRBJ1-1 and V is TRBV5-1; tentatively, D is TRBD1 (6 bases). Looked up from germline, CDR1 is SGHRS and CDR2 is YFSETQ. The CDR3 covers 14 residues. Trimming cost V 7 bases and J 3 bases, with 16 bases left between them. Looking up the rest from reference TRBV5-1 and TRBJ1-1 gives the full variable domain: KAGVTQTPRYLIKTRGQQVTLSCSPISGHRSVSWYQQTPGQGLQFLFEYFSETQRNKGNFPGRFSGRQFSNSRSEMNVSTLELGDSALYLCASRARGADTEAFFGQGTRLTVV.

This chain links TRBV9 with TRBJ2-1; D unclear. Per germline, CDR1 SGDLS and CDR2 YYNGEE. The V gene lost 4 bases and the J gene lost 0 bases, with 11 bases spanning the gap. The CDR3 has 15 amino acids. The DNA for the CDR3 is TGTGCCAGCAGCACCTCGGGTAGCTCCTACAATGAGCAGTTCTTC. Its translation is CASSTSGSSYNEQFF.

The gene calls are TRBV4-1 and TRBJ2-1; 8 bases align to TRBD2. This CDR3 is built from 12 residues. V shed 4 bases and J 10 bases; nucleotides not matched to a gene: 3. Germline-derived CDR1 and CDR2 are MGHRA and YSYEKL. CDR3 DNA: TGCGCCAGCAGCCCCGCGGGGGGAGAGCAGTTCTTC. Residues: CASSPAGGEQFF.

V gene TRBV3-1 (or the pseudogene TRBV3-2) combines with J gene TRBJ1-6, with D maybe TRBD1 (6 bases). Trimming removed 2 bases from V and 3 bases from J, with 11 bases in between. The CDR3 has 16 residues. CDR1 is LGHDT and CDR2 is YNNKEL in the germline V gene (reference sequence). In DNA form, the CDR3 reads TGTGCCAGCAGCCAACCGGGACACATCTATAATTCACCCCTCCACTTT. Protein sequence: CASSQPGHIYNSPLHF.

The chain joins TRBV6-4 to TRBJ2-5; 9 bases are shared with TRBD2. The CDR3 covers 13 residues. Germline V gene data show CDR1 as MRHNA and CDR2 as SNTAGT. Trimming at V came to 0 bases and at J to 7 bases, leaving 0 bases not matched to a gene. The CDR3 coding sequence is TGTGCCAGCAGTGACTCAGCGGGAGGGACCCAGTACTTC. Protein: CASSDSAGGTQYF.

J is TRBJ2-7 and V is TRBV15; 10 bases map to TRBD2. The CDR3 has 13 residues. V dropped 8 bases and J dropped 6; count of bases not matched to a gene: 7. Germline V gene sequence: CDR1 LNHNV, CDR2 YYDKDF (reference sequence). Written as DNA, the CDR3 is TGTGCCACCTCGCTAGCGGGAGTGGCCGAGCAGTACTTC. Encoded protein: CATSLAGVAEQYF.

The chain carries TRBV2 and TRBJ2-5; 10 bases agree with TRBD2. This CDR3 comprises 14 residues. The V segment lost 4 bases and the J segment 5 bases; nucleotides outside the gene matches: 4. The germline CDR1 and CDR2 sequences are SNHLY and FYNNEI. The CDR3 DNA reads TGTGCCAGCAGTGGGCTAGCGGGGGCGGAGACCCAGTACTTC. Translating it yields CASSGLAGAETQYF. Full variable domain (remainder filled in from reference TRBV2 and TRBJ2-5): EPEVTQTPSHQVTQMGQEVILRCVPISNHLYFYWYRQILGQKVEFLVSFYNNEISEKSEIFDDQFSVERPDGSNFTLKIRSTKLEDSAMYFCASSGLAGAETQYFGPGTRLLVL.

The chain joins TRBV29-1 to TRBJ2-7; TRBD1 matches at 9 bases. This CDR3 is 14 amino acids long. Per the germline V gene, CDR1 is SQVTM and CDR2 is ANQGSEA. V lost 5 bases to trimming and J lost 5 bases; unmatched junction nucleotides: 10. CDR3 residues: CSVLLGQGANEQYF. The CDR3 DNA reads TGCAGCGTTCTCCTGGGACAGGGTGCCAACGAGCAGTACTTC.

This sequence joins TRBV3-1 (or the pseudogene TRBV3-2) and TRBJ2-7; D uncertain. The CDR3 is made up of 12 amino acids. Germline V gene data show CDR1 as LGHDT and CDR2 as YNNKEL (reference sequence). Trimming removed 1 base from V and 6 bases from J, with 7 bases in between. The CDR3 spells CASSQGSSEQYF. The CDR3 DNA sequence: TGTGCCAGCAGCCAAGGTAGTTCCGAGCAGTACTTC.

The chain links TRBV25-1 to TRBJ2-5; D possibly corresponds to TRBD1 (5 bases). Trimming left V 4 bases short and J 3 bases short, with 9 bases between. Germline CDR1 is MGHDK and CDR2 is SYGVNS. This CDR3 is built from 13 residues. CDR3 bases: TGTGCCAGCAGTGGAGACAGAGAAGAGACCCAGTACTTC. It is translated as CASSGDREETQYF.